This TCR beta chain came from a study of cytomegalovirus exposure and HLA in healthy donors. About the research overall: Early released data comprised about 90 million unique TCRs from HLA-typed donors. Researchers found that under 90% of 350 to 500 genotyped donors fell within the Caucasian-associated ancestry cluster.

The PCR employed 60 Vbeta primers together with 13 Jbeta primers. Repertoires were generated with immunoSEQ multiplex PCR, while TCRdb's copy carries only in-frame clones and drops some. The repertoire has roughly 180,000 clones, around 82% of them found once; the top ten carry roughly 1%. The donors comprised healthy bone marrow donors. V gave up 1 base and J gave up 1 base; unmatched junction bases: 3. CDR1 is SGHVS, CDR2 FNYEAQ, per germline. The length of the CDR3 is 16 residues. In this sample, this clone turned up once. Sequenced: PBMCs. This chain connects TRBV7-6 to TRBJ2-3, with TRBD2 matching 9 bases. The clonotype comes from a man under 40 in good health and CMV-seronegative. In DNA form, the CDR3 reads TGTGCCAGCAGCTTAGGTGCTAGCGGGGGCACAGATACGCAGTATTTT. Translated, it gives CASSLGASGGTDTQYF.